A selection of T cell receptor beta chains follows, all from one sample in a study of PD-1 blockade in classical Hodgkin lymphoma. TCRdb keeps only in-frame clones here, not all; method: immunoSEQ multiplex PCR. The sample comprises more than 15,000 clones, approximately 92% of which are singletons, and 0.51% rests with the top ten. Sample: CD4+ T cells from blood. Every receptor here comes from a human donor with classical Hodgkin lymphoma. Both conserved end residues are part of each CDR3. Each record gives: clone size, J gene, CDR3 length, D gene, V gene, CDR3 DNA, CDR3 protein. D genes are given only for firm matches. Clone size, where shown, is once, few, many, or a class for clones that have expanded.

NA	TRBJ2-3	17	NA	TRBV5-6	TGTGCCAGCAGCTTGGCGGTGAGGCGGATCAGCACAGATACGCAGTATTTT	CASSLAVRRISTDTQYF
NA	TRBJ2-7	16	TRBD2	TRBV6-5	TGTGCCAGCAGTTACTTGGCTAGCGGGAGGTTATACGAGCAGTACTTC	CASSYLASGRLYEQYF
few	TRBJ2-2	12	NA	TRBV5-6	TGTGCCAGCAGCTGGAACACCGGGGAGCTGTTTTTT	CASSWNTGELFF
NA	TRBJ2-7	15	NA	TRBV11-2	TGTGCCAGCAGCTCGCTGACAGGAAACCTCTACGAGCAGTACTTC	CASSSLTGNLYEQYF
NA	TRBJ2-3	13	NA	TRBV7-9	TGTGCCAGCCACACTGGGGGCACAGATACGCAGTATTTT	CASHTGGTDTQYF
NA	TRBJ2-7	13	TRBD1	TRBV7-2	TGTGCCAGCAGCCTGGACAGGGCAGCCGAGCAGTACTTC	CASSLDRAAEQYF
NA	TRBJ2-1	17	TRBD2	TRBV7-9	TGTGCCAGCAGCCGTCGGGTAGCGGGAGGGGGTAGGAATGAGCAGTTCTTC	CASSRRVAGGGRNEQFF
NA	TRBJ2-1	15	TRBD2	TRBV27	TGTGCCAGCAGTTCTGACCTAGCGGGAGGGCCTTCCCCGTTCTTC	CASSSDLAGGPSPFF
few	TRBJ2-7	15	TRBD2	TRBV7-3	TGTGCCAGCAGCCCCGGACTAGCGGGAGTAGGCGAGCAGTACTTC	CASSPGLAGVGEQYF
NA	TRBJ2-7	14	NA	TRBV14	TGTGCCAGCAGCCCTGGGACTTGGAGCGGCCAGCAGTACTTC	CASSPGTWSGQQYF
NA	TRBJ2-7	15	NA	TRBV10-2	TGCGCCAGCAGCCCACCACTAGTAGGTGGATACGAGCAGTACTTC	CASSPPLVGGYEQYF
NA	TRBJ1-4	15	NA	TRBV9	TGTGCCAGCAGCGTAGAGGCTGCAACTAATGAAAAACTGTTTTTT	CASSVEAATNEKLFF
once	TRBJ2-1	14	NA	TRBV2	TGTGCCAGCATTCCAGGACGGGGATACAATGAGCAGTTCTTC	CASIPGRGYNEQFF
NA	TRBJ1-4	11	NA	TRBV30	TGTGCCTGGAGTATACGCGAAAAACTGTTTTTT	CAWSIREKLFF
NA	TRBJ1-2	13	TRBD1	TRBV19	TGTGCCAGTAGTACTCGGACAGGGAGTGGCTACACCTTC	CASSTRTGSGYTF
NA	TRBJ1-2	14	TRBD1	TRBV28	TGTGCCAGCAGAAAAGGCGGGACAGGTGATGGCTACACCTTC	CASRKGGTGDGYTF
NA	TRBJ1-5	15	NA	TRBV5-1	TGCGCCAGCAGCTTGGCCGGAACAGAGAATCAGCCCCAGCATTTT	CASSLAGTENQPQHF
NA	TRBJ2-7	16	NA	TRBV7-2	TGTGCCAGCAGCTTAGAGGGCGGAGACCCCTCCTACGAGCAGTACTTC	CASSLEGGDPSYEQYF
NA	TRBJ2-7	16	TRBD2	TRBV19	TGTGCCAGTAGTAGATCCACTAGCGGGAGGACTTACGAGCAGTACTTC	CASSRSTSGRTYEQYF
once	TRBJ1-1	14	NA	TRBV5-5	TGTGCCAGCAGCTTAGCAGGGAGTTTGACTGAAGCTTTCTTT	CASSLAGSLTEAFF
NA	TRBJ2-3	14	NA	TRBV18	TGTGCCAGCTCGCGCATCGAAGGATCGGGTACGCAGTATTTT	CASSRIEGSGTQYF
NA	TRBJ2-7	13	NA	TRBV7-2	TGTGCCAGCAGCTTAACCGCCCAGAGAGAGCAGTACTTC	CASSLTAQREQYF
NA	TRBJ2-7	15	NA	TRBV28	TGTGCCAGCAGGACGGATAGGGGGAGTTTCGACGAGCAGTACTTC	CASRTDRGSFDEQYF
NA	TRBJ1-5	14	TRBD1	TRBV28	TGTGCCAGCATCCTTACAGGGGGCAATCAGCCCCAGCATTTT	CASILTGGNQPQHF
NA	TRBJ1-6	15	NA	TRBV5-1	TGCGCCAGCAGCTTGGATGGGGAGCGGAATTCACCCCTCCACTTT	CASSLDGERNSPLHF
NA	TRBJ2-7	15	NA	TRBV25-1	TGTGCCAGCAGTGGATCAGGGGAGGTTACCTACGAGCAGTACTTC	CASSGSGEVTYEQYF
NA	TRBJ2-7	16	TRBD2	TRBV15	TGTGCCACCAGCGGGCCACTGAGCGGGAGTCTTTACGAGCAGTACTTC	CATSGPLSGSLYEQYF